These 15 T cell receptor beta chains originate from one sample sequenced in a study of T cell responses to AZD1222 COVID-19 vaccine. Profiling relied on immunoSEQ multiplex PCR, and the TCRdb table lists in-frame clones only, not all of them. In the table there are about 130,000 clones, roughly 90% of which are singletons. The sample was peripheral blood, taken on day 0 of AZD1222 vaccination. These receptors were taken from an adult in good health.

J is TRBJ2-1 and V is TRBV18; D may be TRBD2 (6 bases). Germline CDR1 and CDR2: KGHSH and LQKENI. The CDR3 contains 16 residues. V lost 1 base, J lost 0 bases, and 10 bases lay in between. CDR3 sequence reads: CASSPQEGSSYNEQFF. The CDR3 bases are TGTGCCAGCTCACCACAGGAGGGAAGCTCCTACAATGAGCAGTTCTTC.

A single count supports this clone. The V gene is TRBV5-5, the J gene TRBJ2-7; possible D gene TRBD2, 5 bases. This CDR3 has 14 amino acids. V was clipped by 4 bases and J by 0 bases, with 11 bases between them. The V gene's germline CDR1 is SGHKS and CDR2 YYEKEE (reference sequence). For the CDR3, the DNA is TGTGCCAGCAGCCCGACGGGGAGCTCCTACGAGCAGTACTTC. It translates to CASSPTGSSYEQYF. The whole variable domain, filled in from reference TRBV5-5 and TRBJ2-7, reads DAGVTQSPTHLIKTRGQQVTLRCSPISGHKSVSWYQQVLGQGPQFIFQYYEKEERGRGNFPDRFSARQFPNYSSELNVNALLLGDSALYLCASSPTGSSYEQYFGPGTRLTVT.

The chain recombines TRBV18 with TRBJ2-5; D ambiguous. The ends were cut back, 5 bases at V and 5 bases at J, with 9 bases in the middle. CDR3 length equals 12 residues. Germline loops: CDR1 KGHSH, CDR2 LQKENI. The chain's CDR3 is CASSSYEETQYF. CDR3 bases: TGTGCCAGCTCATCATACGAGGAGACCCAGTACTTC. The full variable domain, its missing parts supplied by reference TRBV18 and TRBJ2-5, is NAGVMQNPRHLVRRRGQEARLRCSPMKGHSHVYWYRQLPEEGLKFMVYLQKENIIDESGMPKERFSAEFPKEGPSILRIQQVVRGDSAAYFCASSSYEETQYFGPGTRLLVL.

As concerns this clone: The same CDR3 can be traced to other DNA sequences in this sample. In DNA, the CDR3 is TGTGCCAGCAGCTTAGGGGGGTCTGGAAACACCATATATTTT. Translated: CASSLGGSGNTIYF. The chain recombines TRBV11-2 with TRBJ1-3, with D possibly being TRBD1 (5 bases). The CDR3 runs to 14 residues. V was clipped by 1 base and J by 1 base, with 5 bases between them. Germline CDR1 SGHAT, CDR2 FQNNGV.

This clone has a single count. CDR3 region: CASSQGTVEEQYF. The DNA for the CDR3 is TGTGCCAGCAGCCAGGGGACAGTTGAAGAGCAGTACTTC. The chain carries TRBV11-2 and TRBJ2-7; 7 bases match TRBD1. CDR1 and CDR2 from the germline V gene are SGHAT and FQNNGV. With 5 bases clipped from V and 7 bases from J, the junction kept 8 bases outside the gene matches. The CDR3 runs to 13 residues.

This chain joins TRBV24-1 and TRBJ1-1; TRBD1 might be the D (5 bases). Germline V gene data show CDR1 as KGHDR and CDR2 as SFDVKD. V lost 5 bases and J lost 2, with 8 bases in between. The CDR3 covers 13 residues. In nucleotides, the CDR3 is TGTGCCACCAGTGGGGGGATTAACACTGAAGCTTTCTTT. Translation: CATSGGINTEAFF.

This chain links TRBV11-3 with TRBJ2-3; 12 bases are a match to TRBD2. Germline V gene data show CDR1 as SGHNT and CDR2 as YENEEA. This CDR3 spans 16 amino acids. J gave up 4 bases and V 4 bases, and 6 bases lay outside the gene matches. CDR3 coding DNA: TGTGCCAGCAGCTCCTCTAGCGGGAGGGCCCCAGATACGCAGTATTTT. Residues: CASSSSSGRAPDTQYF.

This CDR3 is CASRDRGMITDTQYF. For the CDR3, the DNA is TGTGCCAGCAGGGACAGGGGGATGATTACAGATACGCAGTATTTT. This chain joins TRBV6-5 and TRBJ2-3; 10 positions match TRBD1. J lost 3 bases, V lost 6 bases, and 6 bases had no gene match. Germline CDR1 MNHEY, CDR2 SVGAGI. The CDR3 is 15 amino acids.

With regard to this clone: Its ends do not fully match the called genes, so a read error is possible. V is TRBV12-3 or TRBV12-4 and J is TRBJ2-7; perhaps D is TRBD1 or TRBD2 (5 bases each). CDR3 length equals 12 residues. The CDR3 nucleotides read TGTGCCAGCAGTATCGGGGCCGGACCTGCGAACTTC. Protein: CASSIGAGPANF.

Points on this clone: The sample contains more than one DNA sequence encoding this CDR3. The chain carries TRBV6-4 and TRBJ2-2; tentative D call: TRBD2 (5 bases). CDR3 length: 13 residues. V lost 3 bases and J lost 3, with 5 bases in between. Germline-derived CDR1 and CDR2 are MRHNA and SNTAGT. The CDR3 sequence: CASSDSDTGELFF. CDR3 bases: TGTGCCAGCAGTGATAGCGACACCGGGGAGCTGTTTTTT.

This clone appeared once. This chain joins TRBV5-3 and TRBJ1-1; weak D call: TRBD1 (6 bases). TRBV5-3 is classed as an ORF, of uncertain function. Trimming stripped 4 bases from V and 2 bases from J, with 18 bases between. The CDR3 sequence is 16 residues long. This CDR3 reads CARSTARQGRNTEAFF. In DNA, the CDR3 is TGTGCCAGAAGCACCGCCCGGCAGGGGAGAAACACTGAAGCTTTCTTT.

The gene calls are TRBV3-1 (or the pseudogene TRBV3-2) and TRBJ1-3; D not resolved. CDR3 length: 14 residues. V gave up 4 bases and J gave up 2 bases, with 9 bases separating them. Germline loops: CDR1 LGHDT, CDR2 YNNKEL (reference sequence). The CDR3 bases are TGTGCCAGCAGCCTTATTGGGGCTGGAAACACCATATATTTT. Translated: CASSLIGAGNTIYF.

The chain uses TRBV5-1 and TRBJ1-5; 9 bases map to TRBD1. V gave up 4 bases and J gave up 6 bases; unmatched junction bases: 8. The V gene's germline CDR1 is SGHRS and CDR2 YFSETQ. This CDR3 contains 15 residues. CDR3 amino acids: CASSETGGLSQPQHF. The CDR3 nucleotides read TGCGCCAGCAGCGAAACAGGGGGCCTGAGTCAGCCCCAGCATTTT.

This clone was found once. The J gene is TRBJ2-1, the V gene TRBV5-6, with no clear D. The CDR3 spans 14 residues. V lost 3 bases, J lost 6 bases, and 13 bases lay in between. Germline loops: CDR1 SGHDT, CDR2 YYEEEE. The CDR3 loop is CASSWPRLPNEQFF. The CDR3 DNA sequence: TGTGCCAGCAGCTGGCCCAGACTCCCCAATGAGCAGTTCTTC. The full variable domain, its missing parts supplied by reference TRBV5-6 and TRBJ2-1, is DAGVTQSPTHLIKTRGQQVTLRCSPKSGHDTVSWYQQALGQGPQFIFQYYEEEERQRGNFPDRFSGHQFPNYSSELNVNALLLGDSALYLCASSWPRLPNEQFFGPGTRLTVL.

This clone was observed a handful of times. For the CDR3, the DNA is TGTGCCAGCAGCTTAGAAAGCGGGAGAGGGGGCGAGCAGTACTTC. Translating it yields CASSLESGRGGEQYF. The chain combines TRBV11-3 with TRBJ2-7; 8 bases fit TRBD2. CDR3 size: 15 residues. Trimming cost V 0 bases and J 6 bases; bases outside gene matches: 7. From germline, CDR1 is SGHNT and CDR2 YENEEA.